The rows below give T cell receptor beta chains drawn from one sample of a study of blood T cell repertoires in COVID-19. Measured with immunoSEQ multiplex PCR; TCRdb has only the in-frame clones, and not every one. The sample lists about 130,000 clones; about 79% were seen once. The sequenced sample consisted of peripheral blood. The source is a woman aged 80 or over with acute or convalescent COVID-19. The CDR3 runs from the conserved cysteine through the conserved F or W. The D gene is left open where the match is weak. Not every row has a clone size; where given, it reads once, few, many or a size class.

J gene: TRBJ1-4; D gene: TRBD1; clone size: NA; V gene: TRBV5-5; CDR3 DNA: TGTGCCAGCAGCTCTGGATTGGGCGGGACAGGGGATGAAAAACTGTTTTTT; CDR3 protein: CASSSGLGGTGDEKLFF
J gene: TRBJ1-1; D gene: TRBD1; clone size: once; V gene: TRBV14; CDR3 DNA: TGTGCCAGCAGCCAAGAGGGCGGGACAGGGTTTGAAGCTTTCTTT; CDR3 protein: CASSQEGGTGFEAFF
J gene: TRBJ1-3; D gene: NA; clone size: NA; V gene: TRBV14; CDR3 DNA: TGTGCCAGCTCCCAAAGCACTACTGGAAACACCATATATTTT; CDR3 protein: CASSQSTTGNTIYF
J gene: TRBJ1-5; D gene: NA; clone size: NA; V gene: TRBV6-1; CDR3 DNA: TGTGCCAGCAGCGAGACAGCCAGCAATCAGCCCCAGCATTTT; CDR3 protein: CASSETASNQPQHF
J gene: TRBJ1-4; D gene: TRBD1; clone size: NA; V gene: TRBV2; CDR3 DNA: TGTGCCAGCAGCAGAGAGGGACAGAATGAAAAACTGTTTTTT; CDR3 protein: CASSREGQNEKLFF
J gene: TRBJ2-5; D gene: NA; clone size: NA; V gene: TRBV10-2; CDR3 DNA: TGCGCCAGCAGGGGGCAATGGGAGACCCAGTACTTC; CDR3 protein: CASRGQWETQYF
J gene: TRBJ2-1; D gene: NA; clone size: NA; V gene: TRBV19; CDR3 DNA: TGTGCCAGTACCCGAACAGGGGGGGTGGACAATGAGCAGTTCTTC; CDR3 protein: CASTRTGGVDNEQFF
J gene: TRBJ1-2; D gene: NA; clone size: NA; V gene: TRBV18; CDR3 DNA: TGTGCCAGCTCACCGGGGGCGGACTATGGCTACACCTTC; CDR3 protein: CASSPGADYGYTF
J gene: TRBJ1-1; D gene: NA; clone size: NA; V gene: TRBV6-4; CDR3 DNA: TGTGCCAGCAGCACCGAGTTAAACACTGAAGCTTTCTTT; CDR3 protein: CASSTELNTEAFF
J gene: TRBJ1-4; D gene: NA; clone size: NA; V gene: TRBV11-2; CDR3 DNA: TGTGCCAGCCGGGGGGTGGGTAATGAAAAACTGTTTTTT; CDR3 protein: CASRGVGNEKLFF